This entry is about one TCR beta chain. This record comes from a study of blood T cell repertoires in COVID-19. About the study: T cells, B-cell-depleted T cells, or PBMCs supplied cDNA or gDNA.

Some clones are missing from TCRdb's copy, which holds only in-frame ones; the method was immunoSEQ multiplex PCR. The sample records approximately 170,000 clones, more than 80% being singletons. Germline CDR1 reads SQVTM; CDR2 reads ANQGSEA. Trimming stripped 4 bases from V and 1 base from J, with 4 bases between. This CDR3 has 11 amino acids. Sequenced input: peripheral blood. The receptor comes from a woman aged 60-75 years with COVID-19, enrolled during active disease. The gene calls are TRBV29-1 and TRBJ2-5; D ambiguous. The CDR3 nucleotides are TGCAGCGTTGCTCTCCAAGAGACCCAGTACTTC. This codes for CSVALQETQYF.